Given below is one T cell receptor (beta chain) in context. Its target is unknown. This entry is derived from a study of T-cell memory formation after mild COVID-19. Overall study findings and caveats: Confirmation of SARS-CoV-2 specificity was lacking for second-wave clones peaking day 37.

Germline V lookup: CDR1 MGHRA, CDR2 YSYEKL. The CDR3 is made up of 15 amino acids. Losses at the gene ends were 0 bases for V and 3 bases for J; bases not matched to a gene: 2. Libraries for TCRalpha and TCRbeta carried sample barcodes and unique molecular identifiers via 5'RACE. In TCRdb, the 5' RACE reads were re-called with MiXCR into one record per CDR3 protein. Of under 110,000 distinct CDR3 sequences listed, 9.5% to 15% were seen once; the top ten hold around 27%. V and J are TRBV4-1 and TRBJ2-3; TRBD1 matches 8 bases. Specimen: PBMCs or a T cell subset sorted from them (not recorded which). This receptor was taken from an adult woman who had mild COVID-19 (a few samples of this study predate the infection). Cell type and time point are not known. The CDR3 loop reads CASSQEDRVTDTQYF. The CDR3 bases are TGCGCCAGCAGCCAAGAGGACAGGGTAACAGATACGCAGTATTTT.